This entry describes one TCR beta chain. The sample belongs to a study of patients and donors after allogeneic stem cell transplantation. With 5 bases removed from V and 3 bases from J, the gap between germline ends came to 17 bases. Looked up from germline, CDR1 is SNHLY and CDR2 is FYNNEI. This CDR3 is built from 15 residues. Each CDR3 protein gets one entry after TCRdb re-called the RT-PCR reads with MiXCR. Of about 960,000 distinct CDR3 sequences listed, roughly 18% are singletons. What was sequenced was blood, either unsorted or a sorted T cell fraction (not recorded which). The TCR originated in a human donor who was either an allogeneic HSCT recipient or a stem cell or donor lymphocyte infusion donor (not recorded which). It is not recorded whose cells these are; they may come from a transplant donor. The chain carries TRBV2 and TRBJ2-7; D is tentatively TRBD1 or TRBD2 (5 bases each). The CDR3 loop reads CASSSAKRTSYEQYF. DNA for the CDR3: TGTGCCAGCAGTTCAGCGAAGCGGACAAGCTACGAGCAGTACTTC.